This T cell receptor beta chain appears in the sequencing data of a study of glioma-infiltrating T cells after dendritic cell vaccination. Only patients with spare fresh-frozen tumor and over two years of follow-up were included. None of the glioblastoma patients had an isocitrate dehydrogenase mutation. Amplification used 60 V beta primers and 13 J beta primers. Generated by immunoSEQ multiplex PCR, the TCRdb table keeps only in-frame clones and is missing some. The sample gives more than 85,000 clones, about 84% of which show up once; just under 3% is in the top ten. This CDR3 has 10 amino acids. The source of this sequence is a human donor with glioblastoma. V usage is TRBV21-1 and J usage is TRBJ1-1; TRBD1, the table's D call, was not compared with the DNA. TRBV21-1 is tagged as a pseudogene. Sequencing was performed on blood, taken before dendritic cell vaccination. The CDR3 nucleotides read TGTGCCAGCAGCACCATTGAAGCTTTCTTT. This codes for CASSTIEAFF.